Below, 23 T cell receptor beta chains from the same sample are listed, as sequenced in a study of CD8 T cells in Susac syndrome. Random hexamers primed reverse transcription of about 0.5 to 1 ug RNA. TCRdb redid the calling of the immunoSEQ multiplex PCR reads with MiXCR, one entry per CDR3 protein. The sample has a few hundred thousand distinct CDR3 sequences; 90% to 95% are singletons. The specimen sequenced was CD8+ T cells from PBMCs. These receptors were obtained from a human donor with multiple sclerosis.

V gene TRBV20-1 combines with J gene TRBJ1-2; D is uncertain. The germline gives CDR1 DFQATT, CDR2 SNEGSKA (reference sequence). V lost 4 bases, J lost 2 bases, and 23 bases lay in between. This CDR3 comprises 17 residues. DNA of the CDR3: TGCAGTGCTAAAATCCGAGCCGATTTCGCGGAAAACTATGGCTACACCTTC. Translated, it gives CSAKIRADFAENYGYTF.

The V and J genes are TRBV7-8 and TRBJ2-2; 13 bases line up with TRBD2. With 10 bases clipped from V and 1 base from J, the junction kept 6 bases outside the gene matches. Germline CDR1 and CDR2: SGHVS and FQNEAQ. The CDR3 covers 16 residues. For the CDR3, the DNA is TGTGCCACCACGGGACTAGCGGGAAAGAACACCGGGGAGCTGTTTTTT. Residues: CATTGLAGKNTGELFF.

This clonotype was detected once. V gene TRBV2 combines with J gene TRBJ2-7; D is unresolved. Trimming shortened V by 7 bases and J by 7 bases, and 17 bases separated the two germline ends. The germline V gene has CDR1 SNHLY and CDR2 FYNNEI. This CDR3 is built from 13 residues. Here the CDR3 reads CASIPPGLGEQYF. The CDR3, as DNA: TGTGCCAGCATCCCGCCCGGTCTGGGAGAGCAGTACTTC.

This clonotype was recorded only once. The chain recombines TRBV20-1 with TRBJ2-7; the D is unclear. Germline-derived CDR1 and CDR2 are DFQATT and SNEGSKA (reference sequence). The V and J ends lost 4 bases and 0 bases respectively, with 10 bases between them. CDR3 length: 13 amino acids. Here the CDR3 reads CSATGPDSYEQYF. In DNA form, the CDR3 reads TGCAGTGCTACCGGGCCTGACTCCTACGAGCAGTACTTC.

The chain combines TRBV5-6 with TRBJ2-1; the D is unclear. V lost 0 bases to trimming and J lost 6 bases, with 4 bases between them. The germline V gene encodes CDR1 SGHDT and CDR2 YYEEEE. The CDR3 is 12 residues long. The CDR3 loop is CASSLESNEQFF. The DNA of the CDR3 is TGTGCCAGCAGCTTGGAATCCAATGAGCAGTTCTTC.

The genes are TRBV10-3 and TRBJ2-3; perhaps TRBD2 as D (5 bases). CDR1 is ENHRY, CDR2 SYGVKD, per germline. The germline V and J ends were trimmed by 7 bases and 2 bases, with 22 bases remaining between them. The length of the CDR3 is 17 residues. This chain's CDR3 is CAITSDGGRTFTDTQYF. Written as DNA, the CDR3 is TGTGCCATCACCTCAGACGGAGGAAGGACCTTCACAGATACGCAGTATTTT.

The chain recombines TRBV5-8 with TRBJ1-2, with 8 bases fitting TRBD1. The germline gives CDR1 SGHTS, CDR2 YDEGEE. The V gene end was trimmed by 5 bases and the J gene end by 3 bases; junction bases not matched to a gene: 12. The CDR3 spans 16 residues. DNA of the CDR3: TGTGCCAGCAGTTTGTCCCTGACAGGGGATGACTATGGCTACACCTTC. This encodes CASSLSLTGDDYGYTF.

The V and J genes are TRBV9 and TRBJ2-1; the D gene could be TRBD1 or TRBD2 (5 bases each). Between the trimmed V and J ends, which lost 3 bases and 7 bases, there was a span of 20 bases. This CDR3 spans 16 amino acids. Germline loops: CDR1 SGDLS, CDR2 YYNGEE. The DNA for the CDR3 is TGTGCCAGCAGCGGAGCGATCACCGGGACGCGTAATGAGCAGTTCTTC. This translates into CASSGAITGTRNEQFF.

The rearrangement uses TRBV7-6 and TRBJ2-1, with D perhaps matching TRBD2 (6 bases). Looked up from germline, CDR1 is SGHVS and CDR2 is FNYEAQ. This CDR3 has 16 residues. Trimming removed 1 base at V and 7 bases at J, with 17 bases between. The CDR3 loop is CASSLVDSGRGNEQFF. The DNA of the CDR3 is TGTGCCAGCAGCTTAGTGGATAGCGGTAGAGGGAATGAGCAGTTCTTC.

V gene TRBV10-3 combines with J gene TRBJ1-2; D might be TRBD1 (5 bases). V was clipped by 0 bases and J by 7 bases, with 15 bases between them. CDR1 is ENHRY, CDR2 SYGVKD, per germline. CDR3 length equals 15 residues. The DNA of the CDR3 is TGTGCCATCAGTGAGTCCGGGGACGCCGAGGGTGGCTACACCTTC. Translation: CAISESGDAEGGYTF.

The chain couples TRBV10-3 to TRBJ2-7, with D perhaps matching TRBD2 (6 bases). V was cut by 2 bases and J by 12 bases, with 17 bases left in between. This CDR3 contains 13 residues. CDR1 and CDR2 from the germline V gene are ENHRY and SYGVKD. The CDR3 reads CAISELTRLVPYF. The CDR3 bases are TGTGCCATCAGTGAGCTCACGAGACTAGTCCCGTACTTC.

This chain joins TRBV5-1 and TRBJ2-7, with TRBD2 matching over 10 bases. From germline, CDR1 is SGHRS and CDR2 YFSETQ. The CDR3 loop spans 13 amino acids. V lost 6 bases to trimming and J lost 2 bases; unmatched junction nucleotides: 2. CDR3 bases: TGCGCCAGCAAGCTAGCGGGAGCCTACGAGCAGTACTTC. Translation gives CASKLAGAYEQYF. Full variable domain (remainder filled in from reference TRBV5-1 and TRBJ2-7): KAGVTQTPRYLIKTRGQQVTLSCSPISGHRSVSWYQQTPGQGLQFLFEYFSETQRNKGNFPGRFSGRQFSNSRSEMNVSTLELGDSALYLCASKLAGAYEQYFGPGTRLTVT.

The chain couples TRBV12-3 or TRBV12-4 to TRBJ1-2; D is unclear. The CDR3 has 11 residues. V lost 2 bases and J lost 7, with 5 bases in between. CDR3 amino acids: CASSLPPGYTF. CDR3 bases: TGTGCCAGCAGTTTACCCCCTGGCTACACCTTC.

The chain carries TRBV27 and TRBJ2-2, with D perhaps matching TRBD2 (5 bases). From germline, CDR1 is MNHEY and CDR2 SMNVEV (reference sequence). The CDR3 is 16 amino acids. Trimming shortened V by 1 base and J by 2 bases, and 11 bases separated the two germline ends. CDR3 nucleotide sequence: TGTGCCAGCAGTTTATGGAGTTCGGGAAACACCGGGGAGCTGTTTTTT. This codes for CASSLWSSGNTGELFF.

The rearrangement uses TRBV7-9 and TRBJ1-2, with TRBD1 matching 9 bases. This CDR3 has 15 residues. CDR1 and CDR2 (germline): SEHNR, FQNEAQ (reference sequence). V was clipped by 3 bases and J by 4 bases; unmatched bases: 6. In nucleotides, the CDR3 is TGTGCCAGCAGCTTTACGGGACAGGGCCTCTATGGCTACACCTTC. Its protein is CASSFTGQGLYGYTF.

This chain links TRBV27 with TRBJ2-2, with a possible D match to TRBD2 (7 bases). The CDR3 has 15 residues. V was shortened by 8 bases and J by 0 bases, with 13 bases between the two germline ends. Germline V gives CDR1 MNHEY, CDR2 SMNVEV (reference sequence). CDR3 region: CASGGGQSNTGELFF. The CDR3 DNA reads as TGTGCCAGCGGGGGGGGGCAGTCGAACACCGGGGAGCTGTTTTTT.

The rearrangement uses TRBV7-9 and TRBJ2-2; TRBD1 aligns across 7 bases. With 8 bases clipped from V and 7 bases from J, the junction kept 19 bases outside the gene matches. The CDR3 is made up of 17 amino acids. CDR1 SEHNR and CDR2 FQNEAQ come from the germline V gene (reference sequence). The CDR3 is CASPLTGTAINDGELFF. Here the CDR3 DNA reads TGTGCCAGCCCTCTCACCGGGACAGCTATTAATGACGGGGAGCTGTTTTTT. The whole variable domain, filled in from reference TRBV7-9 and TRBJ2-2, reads DTGVSQNPRHKITKRGQNVTFRCDPISEHNRLYWYRQTLGQGPEFLTYFQNEAQLEKSRLLSDRFSAERPKGSFSTLEIQRTEQGDSAMYLCASPLTGTAINDGELFFGEGSRLTVL.

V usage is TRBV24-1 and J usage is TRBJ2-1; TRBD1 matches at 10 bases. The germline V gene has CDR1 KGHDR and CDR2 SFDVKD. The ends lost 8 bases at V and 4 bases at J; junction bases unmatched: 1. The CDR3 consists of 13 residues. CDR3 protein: CATMGQGYNEQFF. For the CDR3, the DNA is TGTGCCACCATGGGACAGGGGTACAATGAGCAGTTCTTC.

The CDR3 DNA reads as TGTGCCACCAGTGATTTCAGGCACACCGAGCAGTTCTTC. This encodes CATSDFRHTEQFF. The chain joins TRBV24-1 to TRBJ2-1, with D hard to call. The germline V and J ends were trimmed by 1 base and 10 bases, with 10 bases remaining between them. The CDR3 is 13 amino acids. Germline CDR1 reads KGHDR; CDR2 reads SFDVKD.

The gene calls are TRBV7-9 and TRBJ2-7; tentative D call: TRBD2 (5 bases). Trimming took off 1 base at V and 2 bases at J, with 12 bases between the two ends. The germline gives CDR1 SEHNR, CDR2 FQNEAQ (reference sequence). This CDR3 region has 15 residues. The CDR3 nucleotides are TGTGCCAGCAGCTTAGACGGGATCCGACCCTACGAGCAGTACTTC. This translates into CASSLDGIRPYEQYF.

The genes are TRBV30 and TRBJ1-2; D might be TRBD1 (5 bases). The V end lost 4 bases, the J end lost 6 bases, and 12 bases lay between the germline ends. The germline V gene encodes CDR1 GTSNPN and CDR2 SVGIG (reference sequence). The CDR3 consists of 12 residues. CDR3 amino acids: CAWTQGGDGYTF. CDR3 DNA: TGTGCCTGGACTCAGGGAGGGGATGGCTACACCTTC.

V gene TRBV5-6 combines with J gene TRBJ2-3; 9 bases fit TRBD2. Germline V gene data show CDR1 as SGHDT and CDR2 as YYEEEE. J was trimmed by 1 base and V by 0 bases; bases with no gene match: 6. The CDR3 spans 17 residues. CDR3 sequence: CASSLAGVAGGTDTQYF. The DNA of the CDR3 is TGTGCCAGCAGCTTGGCCGGGGTAGCGGGGGGCACAGATACGCAGTATTTT.

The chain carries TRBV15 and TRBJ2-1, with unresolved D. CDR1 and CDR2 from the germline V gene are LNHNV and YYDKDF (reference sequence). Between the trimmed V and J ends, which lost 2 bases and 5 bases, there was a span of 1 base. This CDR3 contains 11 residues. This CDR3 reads CATSRNNEQFF. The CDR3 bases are TGTGCCACCAGCAGAAACAATGAGCAGTTCTTC.